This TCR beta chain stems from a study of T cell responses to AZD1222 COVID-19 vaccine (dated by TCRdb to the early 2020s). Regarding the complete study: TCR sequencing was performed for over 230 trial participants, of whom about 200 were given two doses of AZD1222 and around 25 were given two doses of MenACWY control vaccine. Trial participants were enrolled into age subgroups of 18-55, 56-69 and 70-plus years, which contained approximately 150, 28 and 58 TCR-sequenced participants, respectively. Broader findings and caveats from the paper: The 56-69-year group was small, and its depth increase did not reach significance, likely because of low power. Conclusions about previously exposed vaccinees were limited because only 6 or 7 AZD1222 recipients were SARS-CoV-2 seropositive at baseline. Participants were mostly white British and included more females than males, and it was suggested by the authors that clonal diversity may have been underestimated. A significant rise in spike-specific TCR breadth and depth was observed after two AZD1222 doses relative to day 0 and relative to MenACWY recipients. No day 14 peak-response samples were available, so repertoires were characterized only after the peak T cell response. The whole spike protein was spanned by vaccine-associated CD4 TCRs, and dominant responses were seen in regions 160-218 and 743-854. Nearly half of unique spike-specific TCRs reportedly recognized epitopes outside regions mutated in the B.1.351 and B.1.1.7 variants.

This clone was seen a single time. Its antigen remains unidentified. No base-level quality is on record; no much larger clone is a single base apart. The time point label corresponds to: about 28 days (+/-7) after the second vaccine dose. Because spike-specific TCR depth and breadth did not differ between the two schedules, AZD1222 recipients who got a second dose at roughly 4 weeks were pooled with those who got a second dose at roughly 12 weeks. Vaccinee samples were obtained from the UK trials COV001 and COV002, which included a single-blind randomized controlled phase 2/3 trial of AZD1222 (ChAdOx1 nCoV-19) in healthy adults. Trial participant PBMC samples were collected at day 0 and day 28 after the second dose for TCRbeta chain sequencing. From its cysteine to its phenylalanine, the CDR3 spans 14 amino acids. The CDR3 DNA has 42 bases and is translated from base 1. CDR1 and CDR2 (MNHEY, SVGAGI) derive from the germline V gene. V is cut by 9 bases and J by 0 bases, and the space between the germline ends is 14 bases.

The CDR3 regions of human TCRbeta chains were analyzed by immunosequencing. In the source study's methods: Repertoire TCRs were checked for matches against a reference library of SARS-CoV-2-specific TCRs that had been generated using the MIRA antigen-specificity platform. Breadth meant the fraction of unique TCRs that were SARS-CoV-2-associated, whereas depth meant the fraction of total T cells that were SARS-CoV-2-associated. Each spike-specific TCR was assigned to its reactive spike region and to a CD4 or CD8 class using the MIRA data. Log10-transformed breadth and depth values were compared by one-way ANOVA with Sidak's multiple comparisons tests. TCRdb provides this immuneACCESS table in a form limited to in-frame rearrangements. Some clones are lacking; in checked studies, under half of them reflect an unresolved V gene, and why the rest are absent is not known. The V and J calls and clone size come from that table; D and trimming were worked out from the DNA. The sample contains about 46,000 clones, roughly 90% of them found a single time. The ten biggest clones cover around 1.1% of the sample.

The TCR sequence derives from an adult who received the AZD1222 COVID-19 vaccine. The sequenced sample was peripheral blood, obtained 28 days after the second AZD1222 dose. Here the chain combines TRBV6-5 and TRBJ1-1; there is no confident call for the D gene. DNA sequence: TGTGCCAGTCTCCCTTTTTTACTGAACACTGAAGCTTTCTTT. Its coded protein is CASLPFLLNTEAFF.